The 9 T cell receptor beta chains below were found in one sample sequenced in a study of monozygotic twins with inflammatory bowel disease. Following a re-call of the 5' RACE reads, TCRdb has one entry per CDR3 protein and lacks DNA. This sample lists about 440,000 distinct CDR3 sequences; its ten largest clones have approximately 2.4%. The sample comprised blood. These receptors all come from a human donor with ulcerative colitis or Crohn's disease, or a healthy co-twin of an affected twin (not recorded which).

This sequence joins TRBV13 and TRBJ2-7; TCRdb gives TRBD2 as the D gene, but with no DNA this cannot be confirmed. This CDR3 has 18 amino acids. CDR1 and CDR2 from the germline V gene are PRHDT and FYEKMQ (reference sequence). The chain's CDR3 is CASSYTGTSGRASWEQYF.

The chain has TRBV30 and TRBJ1-6; there is no DNA to check the TCRdb D call of TRBD1. Germline CDR1 is GTSNPN and CDR2 is SVGIG (reference sequence). CDR3 length equals 13 residues. CDR3 residues: CAWRSGTVSPLHF.

This sequence joins TRBV6-5 and TRBJ2-7. The CDR3 spans 11 residues. Germline V gene lookup returns CDR1 MNHEY and CDR2 SVGAGI. The CDR3: CASRDAYEQYF.

The gene calls are TRBV10-3 and TRBJ1-2; the D call from TCRdb, TRBD1, cannot be confirmed without DNA. The length of the CDR3 is 13 residues. Germline V gene data show CDR1 as ENHRY and CDR2 as SYGVKD. CDR3 sequence reads: CAISDPRGVLLTF.

The rearrangement uses TRBV11-3 and TRBJ2-2. CDR3 length: 12 amino acids. Germline CDR1 and CDR2: SGHNT and YENEEA. The CDR3 spells CASSMAAGELFF.

V is TRBV19 and J is TRBJ2-1; with no DNA, the TCRdb D assignment of TRBD2 cannot be verified. Germline CDR1 LNHDA, CDR2 SQIVND (reference sequence). The CDR3 runs to 17 residues. CDR3 region: CASTLYGTRLGYNEQFF.

The chain combines TRBV2 with TRBJ2-3; TCRdb's D gene call, TRBD2, goes unchecked for lack of DNA. The CDR3 loop spans 16 amino acids. Germline CDR1 is SNHLY and CDR2 is FYNNEI. The CDR3 spells CASSEQASGGTDTQYF.

This chain connects TRBV28 to TRBJ2-1; TCRdb reports TRBD2, a call that lacks DNA to check it against. Germline CDR1 and CDR2: MDHEN and SYDVKM. This CDR3 comprises 15 residues. The CDR3 is CATYGTSGNRNEQFF.

J is TRBJ2-1 and V is TRBV11-2; TCRdb's D call of TRBD2 is untestable without DNA. Germline values: CDR1 SGHAT, CDR2 FQNNGV. The CDR3 sequence is 14 residues long. CDR3 in amino acids: CASSKGLAGNEQFF. The entire variable domain, with the rest obtained from reference TRBV11-2 and TRBJ2-1, is as follows: EAGVAQSPRYKIIEKRQSVAFWCNPISGHATLYWYQQILGQGPKLLIQFQNNGVVDDSQLPKDRFSAERLKGVDSTLKIQPAKLEDSAVYLCASSKGLAGNEQFFGPGTRLTVL.